The following is a TCR beta chain sequence with its context. The CDR3 length is 14 residues. The ends were cut back, 1 base at V and 8 bases at J, with 12 bases in the middle. Germline CDR1 SGHVS, CDR2 FQNEAQ. The data stem from a study of blood T cell repertoires in COVID-19. Turning to the study itself: Researchers got acute and convalescent COVID-19 samples from the United States, Italy and Spain. T cells, B-cell-depleted T cells, or PBMCs supplied cDNA or gDNA.

Profiled with immunoSEQ multiplex PCR; TCRdb holds only in-frame clones, not every one. This sample has under 50,000 clones, with approximately 77% found just once. The clonotype comes from a woman in her 70s with acute or convalescent COVID-19. This rearrangement joins TRBV7-8 to TRBJ2-1; unclear D gene. What was sequenced was peripheral blood. For the CDR3, the DNA is TGTGCCAGCAGCTTAGTTCCCCCGAACTATGAGCAGTTCTTC. It translates to CASSLVPPNYEQFF.